This entry concerns a single TCR beta chain. This entry is derived from a study of blood T cell repertoires in COVID-19. TCRdb's table, derived via immunoSEQ multiplex PCR, lists solely in-frame clones and lacks some. The sample consists of approximately 150,000 clones, 70% to 90% of them appearing once. The germline CDR1 and CDR2 sequences are SGHTA and FQGTGA. CDR3 length equals 11 residues. Between the trimmed V and J ends, which lost 5 bases and 10 bases, there was a span of 10 bases. The V gene is TRBV7-3, the J gene TRBJ2-3; D might be TRBD2 (6 bases). Sample: peripheral blood. This sequence originates from a man aged 50 or older who had recovered from COVID-19. CDR3 DNA sequence: TGTGCCAGCAGCCCAGGAGGGGCGCAGTATTTT. It encodes CASSPGGAQYF. The full variable domain, with the rest looked up from reference TRBV7-3 and TRBJ2-3, is GAGVSQTPSNKVTEKGKYVELRCDPISGHTALYWYRQSLGQGPEFLIYFQGTGAADDSGLPNDRFFAVRPEGSVSTLKIQRTERGDSAVYLCASSPGGAQYFGPGTRLTVL.